This T cell receptor (beta chain) stems from a study of blood T cells in healthy people across ages (dated by TCRdb to between 2015 and 2016). Describing the broader study: In model experiments, template switching captured about one uniquely barcoded TCR beta cDNA molecule for every two T cells. The study analyzed two additional independent replicas of 1 million unique cDNA reads from the same blood draw for two donors, one aged 18 to 29 and one aged 80 or older. Donors were grouped into four age groups: young (average 16 years), middle-aged (approximately 41), aged (approximately 58) and long-lived (approximately 75). Using deep sequencing normalized with unique cDNA molecular identifiers, the study measured how TCR beta repertoire diversity changes with age. Summary of the overall study and its limitations: Estimates of total diversity from one million sequenced T cells were regarded as lower bounds and underestimates. Observed TCR beta diversity per million T cells fell roughly linearly with age, and a significant reduction was already apparent by age approximately 41. Compared with the aged group, more naive CD4+ T cells, fewer expanded clones and increased TCR diversity were shown by the long-lived group, suggesting age selection. Donor CMV infection status was unknown, potentially confounding age-related changes in expanded clonotypes. A strong correlation was found between observed TCR beta diversity and the percentage of naive T cells measured by flow cytometry. Since profiling was done on bulk unsorted PBMCs, naive and antigen-experienced compartments could not be conclusively compared.

Libraries were prepared through 5' RACE. The instrument was an Illumina HiSeq 2500. A second roughly 6 to 11 cycle PCR used a sample-barcoded 5' primer and a J-beta primer mix. A unique molecular identifier was introduced onto each TCR beta cDNA molecule by a template-switch 5' adaptor carrying 12 random nucleotides. Each sample yielded at least 3 million CDR3-containing paired-end reads. All of the RNA was converted into first-strand cDNA using the Mint cDNA synthesis kit, with a TRBC-specific oligonucleotide serving as the primer. All cDNA was treated with uracil-DNA glycosylase and then went through a first 18-cycle PCR with the universal primers M1SS and BC2_uni_R. The original pipeline was this. Normalization of each sample was performed by random selection of 1 million high-quality reads, each carrying a distinct molecular identifier. Reads sharing molecular identifiers were discarded rather than binned into consensus sequences. MiTCR, set to a Q25 quality threshold and the strictest error-elimination algorithm, was used for CDR3 identification, clonotype clustering and error correction. A nonparametric unseen species model with Euler transformation was used to estimate lower-bound total TCR beta diversity. TCRdb ran its own pipeline on the public reads, namely fastp trimming at Q25 and MiXCR clone calling, and kept in-frame beta chains. Duplicate CDR3 protein sequences are folded into a single record with the most common DNA and genes. TCRdb, not the authors, supplied the V and J calls. The sample table lists roughly 550,000 distinct CDR3 sequences, under 30% of them with a count of one. The ten biggest clones cover less than 9% of the sample.

As regards this clonotype: This receptor's antigen is unknown. Within one base of it there is no much larger clone, and no base qualities were kept.

Systemically healthy Caucasian individuals from Russia, approximately 39 in total and aged roughly 6 to 100 years, were included as donors. Each donor gave approximately 9.3 milliliters of peripheral blood, collected into EDTA-treated Vacutainer tubes. Ficoll-Paque density-gradient centrifugation was used to isolate PBMCs, with at least 6.5 million per sample. Total RNA was extracted from PBMCs with Trizol reagent, with at least 5 micrograms obtained per sample. For every donor, an aliquot of PBMCs went through flow cytometry to measure the percentages of naive CD45RAhigh/CD27high T cells. Per the germline V gene, SNHLY is the CDR1 and FYNNEI is the CDR2. Reading from cysteine to phenylalanine, the CDR3 counts 16 amino acids. Only the CDR3 DNA stays, 48 bases, in frame from base 1. The junction shows trimming of 4 bases on V and 2 bases on J, plus 12 bases between the germline ends. These data were likewise used in another study, on T cells of mothers and their children. From the second report: Donors were nine systemically healthy Caucasian individuals: three mothers and their six children. cDNA synthesis used all of the extracted RNA, with around 1.5 ug of RNA in each 15 ul reaction. In the second PCR, the M1S primer added sample barcodes and 2-4 random nucleotides. Over 8.5 million TCR beta CDR3 reads came from each mother, compared with about 3.2 million reads from each child. In both related and unrelated pairs, thymic selection shapes the output of TCR recombination in a similar way, with inherited differences having only a minor effect. Related mother-child pairs always showed normalized repertoire overlap that was slightly higher than in unrelated mother-child pairs, though the difference was never significant. No persistent microchimeric T cell clones were found, with a detection sensitivity of approximately 110 clones per million clonotypes. To look for features that set related mother-child pairs apart from unrelated individuals, the researchers ran deep NGS to compare the TCR beta repertoires of mothers and children. On average, the children were around 11 +/- 4 years old, while the mothers were approximately 40 +/- 4 years old. After adapters were ligated using NEBNext reagents, the libraries underwent 100+100 nt paired-end sequencing on an Illumina HiSeq 2000. To prevent cross-contamination, the mother and child libraries were prepared one month apart and sequenced in separate runs. Each donor had between roughly 450,000 and 2,100,000 distinct TCR beta clonotypes identified. Naive TCR beta clonotypes were estimated from low-frequency clonotypes matched to each donor's FACS-determined naive share, without sorting.

The sequence was collected from a boy younger than 18 in good health. This chain is built from TRBV2 and TRBJ2-6, with no confidently assigned D gene. The source material was blood. The CDR3 reads as follows: CASSVMGFPGANVLTF. In nucleotide form, the sequence is TGTGCCAGCAGTGTCATGGGGTTCCCTGGGGCCAACGTCCTGACTTTC.